This T cell receptor (beta chain) was observed in a study of T cell responses to AZD1222 COVID-19 vaccine. Broader study findings: Among the donors, most were white British and more were female, and clonal diversity was possibly underestimated. At baseline, seropositivity was found in only 5 to 7 AZD1222 recipients. With dominance at 160-218 and 743-854, vaccine-associated CD4 TCRs spanned spike. Unmutated variant regions are reportedly targeted by nearly half of spike-specific TCRs.

This clone was detected only once. Its antigen remains unknown. CDR3 length: 16 amino acids. Losses at the gene ends were 7 bases for V and 2 bases for J; bases not matched to a gene: 8. Germline V gives CDR1 LGHNT, CDR2 FRNRAP. Sequencing used immunoSEQ multiplex PCR; TCRdb keeps in-frame clones, though not all of them. The sample lists 50,000 to 65,000 clones; around 81% were seen once. This TCR was recovered from an adult who received the AZD1222 COVID-19 vaccine. The rearrangement uses TRBV12-5 and TRBJ2-2; 9 nucleotides agree with TRBD1. The input for sequencing was peripheral blood, taken 28 days after the second AZD1222 dose. The CDR3 reads CASAPGTGINTGELFF. In DNA, the CDR3 is TGTGCTAGTGCCCCGGGGACAGGGATTAACACCGGGGAGCTGTTTTTT. The full variable domain, in which reference TRBV12-5 and TRBJ2-2 provide the parts outside the CDR3, is DARVTQTPRHKVTEMGQEVTMRCQPILGHNTVFWYRQTMMQGLELLAYFRNRAPLDDSGMPKDRFSAEMPDATLATLKIQPSEPRDSAVYFCASAPGTGINTGELFFGEGSRLTVL.